Detailed here is one T cell receptor beta chain. This sample was included in a study of blood T cell repertoires in COVID-19. Measured with immunoSEQ multiplex PCR; TCRdb has only the in-frame clones, and not every one. This table holds more than 25,000 clones, about 92% found once. Source material: peripheral blood. The TCR sequence derives from a man in his 70s with active or convalescent COVID-19.

The CDR3 DNA is TGTGCCAGCTCACCAAGACAGGGGAGCGTGGACGAGCAGTACGTC. It encodes CASSPRQGSVDEQYV. J is TRBJ2-7 and V is TRBV18, with 8 bases that match TRBD1. The junction had 8 bases not matched to a gene; V was cut back by 2 bases and J by 5 bases. From germline, CDR1 is KGHSH and CDR2 LQKENI. This CDR3 comprises 15 residues.